This T cell receptor (beta chain) was sequenced in a study of cytomegalovirus exposure and HLA in healthy donors. Findings and caveats of the study: Within an earlier analysis, most TCR beta V segments proved productive either about 90% or about 30% of the time.

Regarding this clone: Its antigen is unidentified.

The primer mix had 60 Vbeta and 13 Jbeta primers. The data were produced by immunoSEQ multiplex PCR, yet TCRdb's version contains in-frame clones alone and is incomplete. The data contain fewer than 350,000 clones, roughly 90% of them singletons. Germline V gene sequence: CDR1 SNHLY, CDR2 FYNNEI. Germline trimming cut 6 bases from V and 0 bases from J; bases unmatched to any gene: 4. The CDR3 length is 17 residues. The chain recombines TRBV2 with TRBJ2-1; 14 bases are a match to TRBD2. The receptor's source is a woman younger than 35 in good health and CMV-seronegative. Sequencing was done on a sample of PBMCs. The CDR3 bases are TGTGCCAGCAGCGGGACTAGCGGGGGCCGCTCCTACAATGAGCAGTTCTTC. Its translation: CASSGTSGGRSYNEQFF.